These T cell receptor beta chains were read from a single sample in a study of T cell responses to AZD1222 COVID-19 vaccine. TCRdb's copy holds only in-frame clones and misses some; the assay was immunoSEQ multiplex PCR. The table lists 90,000 to 150,000 clones, over 85% of them singletons. The starting material was peripheral blood, obtained on day 0 of AZD1222 vaccination. Receptors originate from an adult in good health. Both conserved end residues are part of each CDR3. A D gene is named only where the DNA matches it firmly.

D gene,V gene,CDR3 length,J gene,CDR3 protein,CDR3 DNA
.,TRBV23-1,14,TRBJ1-1,CASSQCPTDTEAFF,TGCGCCAGCAGTCAATGCCCTACCGACACTGAAGCTTTCTTT
TRBD2,TRBV6-1,15,TRBJ2-7,CASSDGAGGVYEQYF,TGTGCCAGCAGTGACGGTGCGGGGGGGGTCTACGAGCAGTACTTC
.,TRBV12-3/TRBV12-4,13,TRBJ2-5,CASSPRVKETQYF,TGTGCCAGCAGTCCTCGGGTTAAAGAGACCCAGTACTTC
.,TRBV6-4,16,TRBJ1-5,CASRVSGERSNQPQHF,TGTGCCAGCAGAGTTTCAGGGGAACGCAGCAATCAGCCCCAGCATTTT
.,TRBV4-1,16,TRBJ2-1,CASSHPSSTFHNEQFF,TGCGCCAGCAGCCACCCCAGCTCGACCTTTCACAATGAGCAGTTCTTC
.,TRBV6-5,15,TRBJ1-6,CASRRSRSYNSPLHF,TGTGCCAGCAGAAGGAGCCGCTCCTATAATTCACCCCTCCACTTT
.,TRBV6-5,13,TRBJ1-5,CAIAQGENQPQHF,TGTGCCATCGCGCAGGGCGAAAATCAGCCCCAGCATTTT
TRBD2,TRBV29-1,14,TRBJ2-3,CSVGPSGKTDTQYF,TGCAGCGTTGGGCCTAGCGGGAAGACAGATACGCAGTATTTT
.,TRBV24-1,11,TRBJ2-7,CATSVGYEQYF,TGTGCCACCAGTGTAGGATACGAGCAGTACTTC
.,TRBV19,17,TRBJ1-3,CASSIDATGSSGNTIYF,TGTGCCAGTAGTATCGACGCCACAGGGAGCTCTGGAAACACCATATATTTT
.,TRBV20-1,11,TRBJ2-7,CSARGPYEQYF,TGCAGTGCTCGTGGCCCCTACGAGCAGTACTTC
TRBD2,TRBV7-9,15,TRBJ2-3,CASSLMRGMADTQYF,TGTGCCAGCAGCTTGATGCGGGGGATGGCAGATACGCAGTATTTT
TRBD1,TRBV28,18,TRBJ2-6,CASRGRQGDIPGANVLTF,TGTGCCAGCAGGGGGCGACAGGGGGATATACCTGGGGCCAACGTCCTGACTTTC
TRBD2,TRBV11-2,14,TRBJ2-7,CASSSREEAYEQYF,TGTGCCAGCAGCTCCCGGGAGGAGGCCTACGAGCAGTACTTC
.,TRBV2,13,TRBJ2-3,CAQGGASTDTQYF,TGTGCCCAGGGCGGGGCTAGCACAGATACGCAGTATTTT
TRBD1,TRBV18,13,TRBJ2-1,CASSPGQYNEQFF,TGTGCCAGCTCACCGGGACAGTACAATGAGCAGTTCTTC
.,TRBV5-1,15,TRBJ2-3,CASSLSGAGTDTQYF,TGCGCCAGCAGCTTGTCCGGGGCGGGCACAGATACGCAGTATTTT
.,TRBV6-7,15,TRBJ1-5,CASSSTGVSGQPQHF,TGTGCCAGCAGCTCGACAGGTGTTTCGGGTCAGCCCCAGCATTTT
.,TRBV28,15,TRBJ2-7,CASSPPGLSSYEQYF,TGTGCCAGCAGTCCTCCGGGCCTCAGCTCCTACGAGCAGTACTTC
.,TRBV5-1,15,TRBJ1-5,CASSSTPGVGQPQHF,TGCGCCAGCAGCTCAACCCCCGGTGTAGGACAGCCCCAGCATTTT
.,TRBV3-1/TRBV3-2,13,TRBJ1-1,CASSPLPAGEAFF,TGTGCCAGCAGCCCACTGCCGGCGGGTGAAGCTTTCTTT
.,TRBV4-2,15,TRBJ2-3,CASSRGTASTDTQYF,TGTGCCAGCAGCCGCGGCACCGCCAGCACAGATACGCAGTATTTT
.,TRBV24-1,19,TRBJ1-2,CATSDTGTGPLTLRYGYTF,TGTGCCACCAGTGATACCGGGACGGGCCCGCTGACGCTAAGATATGGCTACACCTTC
.,TRBV27,15,TRBJ2-6,CASTSGGSGANVLTF,TGTGCCAGTACCTCGGGCGGCTCTGGGGCCAACGTCCTGACTTTC
.,TRBV7-7,15,TRBJ2-2,CASSNSPGVTGELFF,TGTGCCAGCAGCAACTCACCCGGGGTCACCGGGGAGCTGTTTTTT
TRBD1,TRBV11-2,15,TRBJ2-7,CASSFPQDRPYEQYF,TGTGCCAGCAGCTTTCCCCAGGACAGGCCCTACGAGCAGTACTTC
TRBD1,TRBV18,14,TRBJ2-7,CASSPTGTGYEQYF,TGTGCCAGCTCCCCAACCGGGACAGGGTACGAGCAGTACTTC
.,TRBV5-1,14,TRBJ2-3,CASHRDENTDTQYF,TGCGCCAGCCACCGGGACGAGAACACAGATACGCAGTATTTT
.,TRBV28,14,TRBJ2-7,CASSKGTLLDEQYF,TGTGCCAGCAGTAAAGGGACCCTTTTAGACGAGCAGTACTTC
.,TRBV19,12,TRBJ2-5,CASSPGGETQYF,TGTGCCAGTAGCCCAGGGGGGGAGACCCAGTACTTC
.,TRBV6-5,13,TRBJ2-1,CASRPGLPNEQFF,TGTGCCAGCAGGCCGGGACTGCCCAATGAGCAGTTCTTC
.,TRBV2,13,TRBJ2-5,CASRRDFGETQYF,TGTGCCAGCAGGCGGGACTTCGGGGAGACCCAGTACTTC
.,TRBV12-5,17,TRBJ2-7,CASGLTPRDTEIYEQYF,TGTGCTAGTGGTTTGACTCCCCGGGACACCGAGATCTACGAGCAGTACTTC
TRBD2,TRBV11-2,15,TRBJ2-5,CASSFPTSGSETQYF,TGTGCCAGCAGCTTTCCGACTAGCGGGAGTGAGACCCAGTACTTC
.,TRBV2,13,TRBJ1-2,CASSWDPIYGYTF,TGTGCCAGCAGCTGGGACCCCATCTATGGCTACACCTTC
TRBD2,TRBV6-4,15,TRBJ2-3,CASRRGEGRGDTQYF,TGTGCCAGCCGTCGGGGGGAGGGCCGGGGAGATACGCAGTATTTT
TRBD1,TRBV10-1,12,TRBJ2-7,CASSRQGYEQYF,TGCGCCAGCAGTCGACAGGGCTACGAGCAGTACTTC
.,TRBV30,12,TRBJ2-6,CASLSGANVLTF,TGTGCCTCACTCTCTGGGGCCAACGTCCTGACTTTC
.,TRBV28,12,TRBJ2-4,CASSLGSDIQYF,TGTGCCAGCAGTTTGGGCTCAGACATTCAGTACTTC
.,TRBV21-1,16,TRBJ1-5,CASSIHRDRDNQPQHF,TGTGCCAGCAGCATCCACCGGGACAGGGACAATCAGCCCCAGCATTTT
TRBD1,TRBV3-1/TRBV3-2,14,TRBJ1-5,CASSPGQGVQPQHF,TGTGCCAGCAGCCCCGGACAGGGAGTCCAGCCCCAGCATTTT